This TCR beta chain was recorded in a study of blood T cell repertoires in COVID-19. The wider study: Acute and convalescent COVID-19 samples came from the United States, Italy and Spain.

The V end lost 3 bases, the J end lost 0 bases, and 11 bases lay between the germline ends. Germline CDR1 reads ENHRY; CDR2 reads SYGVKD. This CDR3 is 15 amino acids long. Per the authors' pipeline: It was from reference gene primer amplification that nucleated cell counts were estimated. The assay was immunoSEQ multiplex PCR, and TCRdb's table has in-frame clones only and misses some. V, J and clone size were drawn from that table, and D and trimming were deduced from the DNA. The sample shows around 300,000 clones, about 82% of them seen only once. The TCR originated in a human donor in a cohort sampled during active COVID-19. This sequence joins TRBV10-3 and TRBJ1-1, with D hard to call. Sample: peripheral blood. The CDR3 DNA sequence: TGTGCCATCAGTGACAGGAAAGAGATGAACACTGAAGCTTTCTTT. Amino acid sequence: CAISDRKEMNTEAFF.